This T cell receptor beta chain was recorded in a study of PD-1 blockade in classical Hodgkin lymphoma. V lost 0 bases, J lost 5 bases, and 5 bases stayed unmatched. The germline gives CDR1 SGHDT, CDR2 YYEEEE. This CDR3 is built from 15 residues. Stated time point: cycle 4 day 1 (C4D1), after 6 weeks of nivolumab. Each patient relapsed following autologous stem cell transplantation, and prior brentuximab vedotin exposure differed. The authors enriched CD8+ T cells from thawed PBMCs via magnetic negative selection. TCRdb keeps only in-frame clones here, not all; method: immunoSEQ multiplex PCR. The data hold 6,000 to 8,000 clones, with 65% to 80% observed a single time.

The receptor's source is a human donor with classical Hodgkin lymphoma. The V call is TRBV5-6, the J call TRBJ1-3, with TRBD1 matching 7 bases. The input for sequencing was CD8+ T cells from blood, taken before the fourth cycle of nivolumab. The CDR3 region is CASSLDQGGRNTIYF. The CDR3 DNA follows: TGTGCCAGCAGCTTGGATCAGGGGGGGAGAAACACCATATATTTT. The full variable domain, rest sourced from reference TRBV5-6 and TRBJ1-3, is DAGVTQSPTHLIKTRGQQVTLRCSPKSGHDTVSWYQQALGQGPQFIFQYYEEEERQRGNFPDRFSGHQFPNYSSELNVNALLLGDSALYLCASSLDQGGRNTIYFGEGSWLTVV.